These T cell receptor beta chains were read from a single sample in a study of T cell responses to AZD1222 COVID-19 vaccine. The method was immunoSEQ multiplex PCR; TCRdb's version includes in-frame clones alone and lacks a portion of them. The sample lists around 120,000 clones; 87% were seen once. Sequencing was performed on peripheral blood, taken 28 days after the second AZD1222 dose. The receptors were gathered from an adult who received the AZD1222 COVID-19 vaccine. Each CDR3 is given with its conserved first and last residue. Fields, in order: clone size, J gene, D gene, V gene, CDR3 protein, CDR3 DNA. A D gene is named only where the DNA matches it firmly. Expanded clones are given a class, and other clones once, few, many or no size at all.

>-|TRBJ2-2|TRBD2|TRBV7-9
CASSPTTSGGAAGELFF
TGTGCCAGCAGCCCCACGACTAGCGGGGGGGCCGCCGGGGAGCTGTTTTTT
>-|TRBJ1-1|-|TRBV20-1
CSARLDREAFF
TGCAGTGCTAGACTCGACAGGGAAGCTTTCTTT
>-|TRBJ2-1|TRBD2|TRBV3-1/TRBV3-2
CASSSRGVNHNEQFF
TGTGCCAGCAGCTCTCGGGGGGTTAATCACAATGAGCAGTTCTTC
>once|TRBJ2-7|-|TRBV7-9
CASSLGSHNGEQYF
TGTGCCAGCAGCTTAGGCTCCCACAACGGCGAGCAGTACTTC
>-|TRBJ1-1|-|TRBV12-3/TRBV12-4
CASSFYRTEAFF
TGTGCCAGCAGTTTCTATCGGACTGAAGCTTTCTTT
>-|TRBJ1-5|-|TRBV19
CASSMMGLSDQPQHF
TGTGCCAGTAGTATGATGGGGCTCTCGGATCAGCCCCAGCATTTT
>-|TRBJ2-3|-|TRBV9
CASSVGISTDTQYF
TGTGCCAGCAGCGTAGGGATAAGCACAGATACGCAGTATTTT
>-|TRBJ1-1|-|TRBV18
CASSPLNTEAFF
TGTGCCAGCTCACCCCTGAACACTGAAGCTTTCTTT
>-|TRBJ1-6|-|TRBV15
CATSRDGESPLHF
TGTGCCACCAGCAGAGATGGGGAATCACCCCTCCACTTT
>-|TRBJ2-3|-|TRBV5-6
CASSFRTVTDTQYF
TGTGCCAGCAGCTTCAGAACAGTCACAGATACGCAGTATTTT
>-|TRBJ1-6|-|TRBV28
CASSLWQYNSPLHF
TGTGCCAGCAGTTTATGGCAATATAATTCACCCCTCCACTTT
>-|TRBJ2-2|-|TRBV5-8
CASSLGPTGELFF
TGTGCCAGCAGCCTCGGACCCACCGGGGAGCTGTTTTTT
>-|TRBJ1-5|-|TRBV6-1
CASSEASLSQPQHF
TGTGCCAGCAGTGAAGCTTCCCTATCTCAGCCCCAGCATTTT
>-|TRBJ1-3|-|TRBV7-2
CASSLVGQIFSGNTIYF
TGTGCCAGCAGCTTAGTCGGACAAATCTTTTCTGGAAACACCATATATTTT
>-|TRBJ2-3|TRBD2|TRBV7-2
CASSLQAGDTDTQYF
TGTGCCAGCAGCTTACAAGCGGGGGACACAGATACGCAGTATTTT
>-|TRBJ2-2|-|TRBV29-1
CSVGTSNTGELFF
TGCAGCGTTGGCACATCAAACACCGGGGAGCTGTTTTTT
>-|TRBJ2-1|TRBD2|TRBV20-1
CSASKASGGIYNEQFF
TGCAGTGCGAGTAAGGCTAGCGGGGGAATCTACAATGAGCAGTTCTTC
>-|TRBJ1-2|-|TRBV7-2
CASSTQSPYGYTF
TGTGCCAGCAGCACCCAAAGTCCCTATGGCTACACCTTC
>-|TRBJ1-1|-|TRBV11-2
CASSSSQGSTEAFF
TGTGCCAGCAGCTCCTCTCAAGGGAGCACTGAAGCTTTCTTT
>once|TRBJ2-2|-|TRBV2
CASRVAVGRTGELFF
TGTGCCAGCAGGGTGGCAGTAGGGCGGACCGGGGAGCTGTTTTTT
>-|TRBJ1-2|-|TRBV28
CASSRVGANYGYTF
TGTGCCAGCAGTAGAGTTGGGGCTAACTATGGCTACACCTTC
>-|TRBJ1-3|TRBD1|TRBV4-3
CASSQVGDRVGNTIYF
TGCGCCAGCAGCCAAGTTGGGGACAGGGTCGGAAACACCATATATTTT
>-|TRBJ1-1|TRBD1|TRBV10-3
CAISVFPRQGANTEAFF
TGTGCCATCAGTGTATTCCCGCGACAGGGAGCGAACACTGAAGCTTTCTTT
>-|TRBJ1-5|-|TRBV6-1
CASSEGPSNQPQHF
TGTGCCAGCAGTGAAGGCCCTAGCAATCAGCCCCAGCATTTT
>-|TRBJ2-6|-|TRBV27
CASSLFARASGANVLTF
TGTGCCAGCAGTTTATTCGCCAGGGCATCCGGGGCCAACGTCCTGACTTTC
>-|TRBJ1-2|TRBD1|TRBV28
CASRQNRGPFGYTF
TGTGCCAGCAGACAGAACAGGGGCCCCTTTGGCTACACCTTC
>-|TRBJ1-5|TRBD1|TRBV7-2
CASSLRTGAHQPQHF
TGTGCCAGCAGCTTAAGGACAGGGGCTCATCAGCCCCAGCATTTT
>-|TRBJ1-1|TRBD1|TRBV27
CASSPRTGATEAFF
TGTGCCAGCAGTCCCCGGACAGGGGCCACTGAAGCTTTCTTT
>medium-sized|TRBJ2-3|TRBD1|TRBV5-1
CASSLGGQPTDTQYF
TGCGCCAGCAGCTTGGGGGGACAGCCCACAGATACGCAGTATTTT
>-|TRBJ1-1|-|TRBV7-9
CASSLRWGSEAFF
TGTGCCAGCAGCCTACGATGGGGAAGTGAAGCTTTCTTT
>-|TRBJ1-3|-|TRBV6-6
CASCRGRASSGNTIYF
TGTGCCAGCTGTCGAGGTCGAGCGAGCTCTGGAAACACCATATATTTT
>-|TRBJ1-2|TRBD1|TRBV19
CASRAGTAYGYTF
TGTGCCAGTAGGGCCGGGACAGCCTATGGCTACACCTTC
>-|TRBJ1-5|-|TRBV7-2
CASSLVAGQNQPQHF
TGTGCCAGCAGCTTAGTGGCAGGGCAGAATCAGCCCCAGCATTTT
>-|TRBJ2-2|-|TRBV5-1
CASSEPSGGELFF
TGCGCCAGCAGCGAGCCGTCGGGGGGGGAGCTGTTTTTT
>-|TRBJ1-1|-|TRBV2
CASRRIVNTEAFF
TGTGCCAGTCGTCGAATCGTGAACACTGAAGCTTTCTTT
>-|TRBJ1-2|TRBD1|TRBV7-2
CASSLPGGLGGYTF
TGTGCCAGCAGCCTACCAGGGGGCCTGGGAGGCTACACCTTC
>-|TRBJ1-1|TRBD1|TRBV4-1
CASSRTGRNTEAFF
TGCGCCAGCAGCCGGACAGGAAGGAACACTGAAGCTTTCTTT
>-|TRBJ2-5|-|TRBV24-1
CATSEIGGLQETQYF
TGTGCCACCAGTGAAATAGGGGGACTCCAAGAGACCCAGTACTTC
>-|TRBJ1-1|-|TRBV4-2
CASSQRGRAGSIGVFAEAFF
TGTGCCAGCAGCCAACGGGGCAGGGCAGGGTCAATTGGAGTATTTGCTGAAGCTTTCTTT
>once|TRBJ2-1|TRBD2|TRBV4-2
CASSQELGLAGGPDEQFF
TGTGCCAGCAGCCAAGAATTGGGACTAGCGGGGGGGCCGGATGAGCAGTTCTTC
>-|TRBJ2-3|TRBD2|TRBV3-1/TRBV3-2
CASSLTSGGRTTQYF
TGTGCCAGCAGCTTGACTAGCGGGGGGAGGACTACGCAGTATTTT
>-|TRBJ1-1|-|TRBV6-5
CASSYVTGMNTEAFF
TGTGCCAGCAGTTACGTCACGGGGATGAACACTGAAGCTTTCTTT
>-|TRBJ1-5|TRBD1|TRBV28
CASHEQGNQPQHF
TGTGCCAGCCACGAACAGGGGAATCAGCCCCAGCATTTT
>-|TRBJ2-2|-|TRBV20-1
CSANQAGELFF
TGCAGTGCTAATCAAGCCGGGGAGCTGTTTTTT
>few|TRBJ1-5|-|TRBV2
CASSDVGGGSQPQHF
TGTGCCAGCAGTGACGTTGGGGGGGGGAGCCAGCCCCAGCATTTT
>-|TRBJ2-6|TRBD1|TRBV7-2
CASSTGQAFGANVLTF
TGTGCCAGCAGCACCGGACAGGCCTTTGGGGCCAACGTCCTGACTTTC
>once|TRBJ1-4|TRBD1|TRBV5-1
CASSRDGTGGGVGEKLFF
TGCGCCAGCAGCAGAGACGGGACAGGGGGTGGTGTCGGTGAAAAACTGTTTTTT
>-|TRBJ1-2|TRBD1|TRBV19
CASSRDRGNYGYTF
TGTGCCAGTAGTAGAGACAGGGGGAACTATGGCTACACCTTC
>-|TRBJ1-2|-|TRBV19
CASSTPTNYGYTF
TGTGCCAGTAGTACGCCAACGAACTATGGCTACACCTTC
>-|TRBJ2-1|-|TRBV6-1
CASSEYPEQFF
TGTGCCAGCAGTGAATATCCGGAGCAGTTCTTC
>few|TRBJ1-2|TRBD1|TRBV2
CASSETRDRDYGYTF
TGTGCCAGCAGTGAAACCCGGGACAGGGACTATGGCTACACCTTC
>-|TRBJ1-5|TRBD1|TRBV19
CASSTGQGKVSNQPQHF
TGTGCCAGTAGTACTGGACAGGGGAAGGTGAGCAATCAGCCCCAGCATTTT
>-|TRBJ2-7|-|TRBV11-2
CASTAPGAGTSYEQYF
TGTGCCAGCACCGCCCCGGGGGCAGGAACCTCCTACGAGCAGTACTTC
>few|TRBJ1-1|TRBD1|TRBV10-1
CASSEGKQGGTEAFF
TGCGCCAGCAGTGAGGGGAAACAGGGGGGCACTGAAGCTTTCTTT